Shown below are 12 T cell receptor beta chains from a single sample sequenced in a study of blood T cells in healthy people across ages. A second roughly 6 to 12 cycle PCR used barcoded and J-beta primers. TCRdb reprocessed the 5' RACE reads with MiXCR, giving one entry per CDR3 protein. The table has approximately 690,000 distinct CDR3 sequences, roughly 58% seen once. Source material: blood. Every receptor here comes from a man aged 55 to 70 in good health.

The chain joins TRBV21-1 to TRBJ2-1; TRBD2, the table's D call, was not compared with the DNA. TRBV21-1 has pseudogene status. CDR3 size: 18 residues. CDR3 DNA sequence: TGTGCCAGCAGCAACGCGGCTAGCGGGGGGGTCTCCTACAATGAGCAGTTCTTC. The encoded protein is CASSNAASGGVSYNEQFF.

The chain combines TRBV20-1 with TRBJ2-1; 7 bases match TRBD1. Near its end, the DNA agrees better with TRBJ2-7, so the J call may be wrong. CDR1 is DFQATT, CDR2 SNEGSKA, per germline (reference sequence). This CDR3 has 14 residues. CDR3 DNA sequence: TGCAGTGCTACCGAACAGGGGCCTTACAATGAGCAGTACTTC. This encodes CSATEQGPYNEQYF.

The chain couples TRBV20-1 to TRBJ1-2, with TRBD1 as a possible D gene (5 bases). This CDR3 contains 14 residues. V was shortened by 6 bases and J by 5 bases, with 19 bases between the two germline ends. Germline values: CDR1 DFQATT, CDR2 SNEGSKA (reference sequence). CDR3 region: CSAPPQSGAYGYTF. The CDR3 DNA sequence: TGCAGTGCCCCTCCCCAATCCGGGGCGTATGGCTACACCTTC.

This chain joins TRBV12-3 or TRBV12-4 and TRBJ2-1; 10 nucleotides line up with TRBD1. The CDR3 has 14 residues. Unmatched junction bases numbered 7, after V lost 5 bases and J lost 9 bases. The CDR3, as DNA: TGTGCCAGCAGTCCGGGACAGGGGATTGGTGAGCAGTTCTTC. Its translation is CASSPGQGIGEQFF.

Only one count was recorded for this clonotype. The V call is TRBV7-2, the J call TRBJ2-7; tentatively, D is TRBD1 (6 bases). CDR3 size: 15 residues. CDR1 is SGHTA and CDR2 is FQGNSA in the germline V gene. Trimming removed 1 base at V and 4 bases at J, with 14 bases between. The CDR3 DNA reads TGTGCCAGCAGCTTAGGGCCAGGGGACGGTTACGAGCAGTACTTC. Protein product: CASSLGPGDGYEQYF.

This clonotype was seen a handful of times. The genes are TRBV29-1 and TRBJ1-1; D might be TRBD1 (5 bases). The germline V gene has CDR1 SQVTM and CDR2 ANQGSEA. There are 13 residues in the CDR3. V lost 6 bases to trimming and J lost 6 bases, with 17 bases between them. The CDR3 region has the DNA TGCAGCGTAGCCAGGGATCGTTTGGCTGAAGCTTTCTTT. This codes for CSVARDRLAEAFF.

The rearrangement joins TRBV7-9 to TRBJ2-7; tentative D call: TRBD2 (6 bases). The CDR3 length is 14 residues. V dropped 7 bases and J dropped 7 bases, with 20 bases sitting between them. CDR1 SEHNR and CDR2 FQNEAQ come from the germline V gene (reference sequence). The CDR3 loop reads CASTEAGSYNEQYF. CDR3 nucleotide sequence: TGTGCCAGCACCGAGGCGGGGTCGTACAATGAGCAGTACTTC.

The DNA of the CDR3 is TGCGCCAGCAGCCAAGGCAGACAAGAGACCCAGTACTTC. This translates into CASSQGRQETQYF. This chain connects TRBV4-1 to TRBJ2-5; the D is unclear. In germline, CDR1 is MGHRA, CDR2 YSYEKL. The CDR3 loop spans 13 amino acids. Trimming removed 1 base from V and 2 bases from J, with 5 bases in between.

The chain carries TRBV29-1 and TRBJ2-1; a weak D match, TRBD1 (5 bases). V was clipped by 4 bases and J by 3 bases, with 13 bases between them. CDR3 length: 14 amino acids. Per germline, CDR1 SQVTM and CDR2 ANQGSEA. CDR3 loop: CSVGGNRYYNEQFF. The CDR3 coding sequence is TGCAGCGTTGGGGGCAATCGTTACTACAATGAGCAGTTCTTC.

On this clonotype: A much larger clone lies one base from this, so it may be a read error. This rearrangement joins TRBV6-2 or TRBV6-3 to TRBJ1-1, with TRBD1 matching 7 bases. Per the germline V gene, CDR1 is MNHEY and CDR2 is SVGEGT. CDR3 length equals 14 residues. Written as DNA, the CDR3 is TGTACCAGCAGTCCACAGGGGACGTGGACTGAAGCTTTCTTT. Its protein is CTSSPQGTWTEAFF.

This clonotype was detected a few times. CDR3 region: CASSLVWARETQYF. The CDR3 DNA is TGTGCCAGCAGCTTAGTTTGGGCCAGGGAGACCCAGTACTTC. The chain combines TRBV7-2 with TRBJ2-5; no firm D call. The CDR3 is 14 amino acids. Germline V gene sequence: CDR1 SGHTA, CDR2 FQGNSA. V was clipped by 1 base and J by 5 bases, with 11 bases between them. The full variable domain, rest sourced from reference TRBV7-2 and TRBJ2-5, is GAGVSQSPSNKVTEKGKDVELRCDPISGHTALYWYRQSLGQGLEFLIYFQGNSAPDKSGLPSDRFSAERTGGSVSTLTIQRTQQEDSAVYLCASSLVWARETQYFGPGTRLLVL.

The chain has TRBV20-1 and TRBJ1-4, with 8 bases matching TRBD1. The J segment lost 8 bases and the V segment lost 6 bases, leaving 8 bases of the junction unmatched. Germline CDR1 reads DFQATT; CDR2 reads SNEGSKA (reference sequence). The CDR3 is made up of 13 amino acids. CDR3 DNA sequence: TGCAGTGCAGTGGGACAGGTGGGCGAAAAACTGTTTTTT. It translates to CSAVGQVGEKLFF.